Presented here are 17 T cell receptor beta chains from one specimen sequenced in a study of identical twins. TCRdb re-called the 5' RACE reads through MiXCR, storing one row per CDR3 protein. The sample has 1.5 million to 2 million distinct CDR3 sequences; under 35% are singletons. Sequencing input: cord blood. These receptors originate from a newborn girl in good health.

V usage is TRBV7-9 and J usage is TRBJ1-6; D uncertain. Germline V CDR1 and CDR2: SEHNR, FQNEAQ (reference sequence). This CDR3 has 16 amino acids. Trimming pared 4 bases from V and 0 bases from J, leaving 10 bases between. DNA of the CDR3: TGTGCCAGCAGCTCCGGGTTAAGCTCCTATAATTCACCCCTCCACTTT. Its translation: CASSSGLSSYNSPLHF.

This rearrangement joins TRBV6-1 to TRBJ1-6; D gene unclear. Germline V CDR1 and CDR2: MNHNS, SASEGT. V was pared by 3 bases and J by 0 bases, with 3 bases between. The CDR3 totals 14 residues. Written as DNA, the CDR3 is TGTGCCAGCAGTGAGATCTCCTATAATTCACCCCTCCACTTT. Amino acid sequence: CASSEISYNSPLHF.

The CDR3 DNA sequence: TGTGCCAGCACCTCGTCAGCGGGATCCTACGAGCAGTACTTC. It is translated as CASTSSAGSYEQYF. V and J are TRBV12-3 or TRBV12-4 and TRBJ2-7, with TRBD2 matching 7 bases. The J segment lost 1 base and the V segment lost 7 bases, leaving 7 bases of the junction unmatched. This CDR3 region has 14 residues.

This clonotype has just a few counts. The rearrangement links TRBV10-3 to TRBJ2-7; the D call may be TRBD1 or TRBD2 (5 bases each). The length of the CDR3 is 12 residues. Per germline, CDR1 ENHRY and CDR2 SYGVKD. V shed 10 bases and J shed 7 bases, with 17 bases lying between them. DNA of the CDR3: TGTGCCAACTCCGGGACGAAAAATGAGCAGTACTTC. It is translated as CANSGTKNEQYF.

In its sample, this clonotype was seen once. The V gene is TRBV10-2, the J gene TRBJ2-1; 8 bases line up with TRBD2. Trimming cost V 2 bases and J 10 bases; bases outside gene matches: 16. This CDR3 spans 17 amino acids. From germline, CDR1 is WSHSY and CDR2 SAAADI. CDR3 protein: CASSETIRRGVSEEQFF. The CDR3 DNA reads TGCGCCAGCAGTGAGACGATTAGGCGGGGGGTGAGCGAAGAGCAGTTCTTC.

This clonotype was found a few times. The CDR3 is CASSWGRTYYEQYF. CDR3 nucleotide sequence: TGTGCCAGCAGTTGGGGAAGGACTTACTACGAGCAGTACTTC. The chain recombines TRBV27 with TRBJ2-7; D may be TRBD2 (5 bases). V shed 4 bases and J shed 3 bases, with 13 bases lying between them. The CDR3 loop spans 14 amino acids. Germline V gene data show CDR1 as MNHEY and CDR2 as SMNVEV (reference sequence).

This clonotype was picked up a small number of times. The chain is built from TRBV3-1 and TRBJ1-1; D perhaps matches TRBD1 (6 bases). Germline CDR1 is LGHDT and CDR2 is YNNKEL (reference sequence). The CDR3 contains 12 residues. V dropped 5 bases and J dropped 6 bases, with 10 bases sitting between them. For the CDR3, the DNA is TGTGCCAGCAGCAGAACAGGGTCTGAAGCTTTCTTT. This codes for CASSRTGSEAFF.

This clonotype has more than one count but fewer than ten. The chain couples TRBV18 to TRBJ2-1; the match to TRBD2 covers 9 bases. Trimming took 4 bases from V and 5 from J; bases not matched to a gene: 3. Per germline, CDR1 KGHSH and CDR2 LQKENI. The length of the CDR3 is 14 residues. The CDR3 DNA sequence: TGTGCCAGCTCACGAGCGGGGGGCCACAATGAGCAGTTCTTC. Encoded protein: CASSRAGGHNEQFF.

This clonotype was seen a handful of times. Germline is not matched at one junction end, which may reflect a read error. The chain combines TRBV4-1 with TRBJ1-4; TRBD1 aligns across 7 bases. Germline CDR1 and CDR2: MGHRA and YSYEKL. This CDR3 is built from 16 residues. The CDR3 protein is CASSPNPGTAYEELFF. DNA for the CDR3: TGCGCCAGCAGCCCAAATCCCGGGACAGCTTATGAAGAACTGTTTTTT.

Details on this clonotype: At one of its ends the junction is not consistent with the germline gene, which may arise from a read error. The rearrangement joins TRBV12-3 or TRBV12-4 to TRBJ2-3; 7 bases are a match to TRBD2. This CDR3 contains 15 residues. Written as DNA, the CDR3 is TGTGCCAGCAGTTTTTCCAGCGGGAATACAGATATGCAGTATTTT. Translating gives CASSFSSGNTDMQYF.

This chain joins TRBV9 and TRBJ2-7; 11 bases match TRBD2. This CDR3 has 15 amino acids. From germline, CDR1 is SGDLS and CDR2 YYNGEE. V lost 3 bases to trimming and J lost 7 bases; unmatched junction nucleotides: 9. This chain's CDR3 is CASSDSGRAWGEQYF. The CDR3 bases are TGTGCCAGCAGCGATAGCGGGAGGGCCTGGGGTGAGCAGTACTTC.

This clonotype was seen more than once but under ten times. The chain recombines TRBV15 with TRBJ2-3, with D unresolved. The V gene lost 5 bases and the J gene lost 2 bases, with 5 bases spanning the gap. Germline loops: CDR1 LNHNV, CDR2 YYDKDF (reference sequence). This CDR3 region has 12 residues. The CDR3 DNA follows: TGTGCCACCAGCCTAGTCACAGATACGCAGTATTTT. This gives the protein CATSLVTDTQYF.

The gene calls are TRBV30 and TRBJ2-7; 8 bases match TRBD2. The CDR3 sequence is 17 residues long. V shed 5 bases, J shed 3 bases, and the junction held 18 bases outside the gene matches. Germline V gene lookup returns CDR1 GTSNPN and CDR2 SVGIG (reference sequence). CDR3 residues: CAWDENASGGRYYEQYF. DNA for the CDR3: TGTGCCTGGGACGAGAATGCCAGCGGGGGTCGTTACTACGAGCAGTACTTC.

This clonotype was picked up one time. This chain joins TRBV20-1 and TRBJ2-5, with a weak D call TRBD2 (7 bases). Germline CDR1 and CDR2: DFQATT and SNEGSKA (reference sequence). CDR3 size: 16 residues. V lost 5 bases, J lost 11 bases, and 30 bases lay in between. The CDR3 nucleotides are TGCAGTGCTCTCGTGGGGGCGGGACTACCCTACAATGAGCAGTACTTC. This encodes CSALVGAGLPYNEQYF.

In this sample, this clonotype turned up a few times. Written as DNA, the CDR3 is TGTGCCAGCCAAGACAGGGCCTCCTACGAGCAGTACTTC. Its translation is CASQDRASYEQYF. This sequence joins TRBV25-1 and TRBJ2-7; 7 bases are shared with TRBD1. The CDR3 contains 13 residues. V lost 8 bases and J lost 0; bases outside the gene matches: 4. Germline V gene sequence: CDR1 MGHDK, CDR2 SYGVNS.

Only a few counts were recorded for this clonotype. The V call is TRBV9, the J call TRBJ1-4; the match to TRBD1 covers 7 bases. V shed 3 bases, J shed 5 bases, and the junction held 7 bases outside the gene matches. The germline CDR1 and CDR2 sequences are SGDLS and YYNGEE. CDR3 length equals 15 residues. The CDR3 coding sequence is TGTGCCAGCAGCGCCCGGACAGGACCAAATGAAAAACTGTTTTTT. This sequence encodes CASSARTGPNEKLFF.

This chain joins TRBV28 and TRBJ1-5; D is uncertain. Per the germline V gene, CDR1 is MDHEN and CDR2 is SYDVKM. The CDR3 runs to 14 residues. V was clipped by 6 bases and J by 4 bases, with 13 bases between them. The CDR3 DNA follows: TGTGCCAGCAGCCGAAGCAGGAGAAATCAGCCCCAGCATTTT. This encodes CASSRSRRNQPQHF.